The clone carrying this T cell receptor (beta chain) came up a few times. An oligonucleotide containing a UMI was ligated to the 3' end of TCR cDNA. Germline V gene sequence: CDR1 SGHVS, CDR2 FQNEAQ. CDR3 length: 16 residues. The V end was cut by 6 bases, the J end by 1 base, with 17 bases between. Amplification of ligated cDNA took four PCR rounds with SP2 and nested alpha and beta constant primers. MiXCR, applied by TCRdb to the 5' RACE reads, yields one record per CDR3 protein. The sample carries some 60,000 distinct CDR3 sequences, 8% to 9% recorded once. This record belongs to a study of naive and memory T cell subsets.

This receptor was taken from a female donor in good health. The V gene is TRBV7-8, the J gene TRBJ2-3; D is possibly TRBD2 (6 bases). The CDR3 DNA sequence: TGTGCCAGCAGATTGTTAGCGGCGACCCGCACAGATACGCAGTATTTT. Encoded protein: CASRLLAATRTDTQYF.